This T cell receptor beta chain is from a study of T cell changes during pregnancy in multiple sclerosis. Some clones are missing from TCRdb's copy, which holds only in-frame ones; the method was immunoSEQ multiplex PCR. Of 75,000 to 95,000 clones listed, 80% to 90% are singletons. Germline CDR1 is LGHNA and CDR2 is YSLEER. V was pared by 1 base and J by 4 bases, with 10 bases between. The CDR3 spans 14 residues. The J gene is TRBJ1-2, the V gene TRBV4-3, with TRBD1 as a possible D gene (5 bases). The sample consisted of peripheral blood, taken in the first trimester of pregnancy. The clonotype originates from a female donor in good health, enrolled as a control in a pregnancy study. Here the CDR3 reads CASSQGRQLYGYTF. CDR3 coding DNA: TGCGCCAGCAGCCAAGGAAGACAGCTCTATGGCTACACCTTC.